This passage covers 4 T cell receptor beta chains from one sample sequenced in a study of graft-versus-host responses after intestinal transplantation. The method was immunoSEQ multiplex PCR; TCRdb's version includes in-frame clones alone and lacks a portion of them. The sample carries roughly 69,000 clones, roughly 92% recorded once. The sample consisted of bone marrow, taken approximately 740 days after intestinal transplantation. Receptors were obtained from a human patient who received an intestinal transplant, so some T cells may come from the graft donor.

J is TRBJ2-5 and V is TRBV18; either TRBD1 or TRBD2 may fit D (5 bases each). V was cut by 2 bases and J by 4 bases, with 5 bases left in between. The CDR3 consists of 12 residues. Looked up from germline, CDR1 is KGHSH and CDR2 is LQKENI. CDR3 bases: TGTGCCAGCTCACCAGGGACAGAGACCCAGTACTTC. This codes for CASSPGTETQYF.

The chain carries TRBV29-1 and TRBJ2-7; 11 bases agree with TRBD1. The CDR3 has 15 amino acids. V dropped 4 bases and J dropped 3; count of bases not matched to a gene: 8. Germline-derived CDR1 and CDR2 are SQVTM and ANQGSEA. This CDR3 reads CSVGTAGTGGYEQYF. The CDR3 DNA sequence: TGCAGCGTTGGCACGGCCGGGACAGGGGGCTACGAGCAGTACTTC.

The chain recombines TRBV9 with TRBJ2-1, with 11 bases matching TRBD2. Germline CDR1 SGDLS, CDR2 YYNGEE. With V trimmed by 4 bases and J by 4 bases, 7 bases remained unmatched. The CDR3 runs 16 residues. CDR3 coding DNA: TGTGCCAGCAGCACTCCCGGGACTAGCGGATACAATGAGCAGTTCTTC. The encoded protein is CASSTPGTSGYNEQFF.

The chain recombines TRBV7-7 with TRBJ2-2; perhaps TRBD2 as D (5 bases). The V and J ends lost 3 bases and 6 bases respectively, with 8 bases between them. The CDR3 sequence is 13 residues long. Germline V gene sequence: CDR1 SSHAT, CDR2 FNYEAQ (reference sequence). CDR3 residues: CASSFEGAGELFF. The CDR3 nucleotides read TGTGCCAGCAGCTTTGAGGGTGCCGGGGAGCTGTTTTTT.